Below, 17 T cell receptor beta chains from the same sample are listed, as sequenced in a study of T cell responses to AZD1222 COVID-19 vaccine. Clones were sequenced by immunoSEQ multiplex PCR, and TCRdb holds only the in-frame ones, with some missing. Altogether under 150,000 clones are present, about 92% being singletons, with the ten largest covering around 3.5%. This material consisted of peripheral blood, taken 28 days after the second AZD1222 dose. The source of these receptors is an adult who received the AZD1222 COVID-19 vaccine.

The gene calls are TRBV28 and TRBJ2-7, with D unclear. CDR1 is MDHEN, CDR2 SYDVKM, per germline. The CDR3 contains 13 residues. V was clipped by 5 bases and J by 3 bases, with 11 bases between them. The CDR3 DNA is TGTGCCAGCAGTCTTGGACGGAGCTACGAGCAGTACTTC. Its translation: CASSLGRSYEQYF.

The chain combines TRBV5-1 with TRBJ1-2, with D perhaps matching TRBD1 (6 bases). The germline CDR1 and CDR2 sequences are SGHRS and YFSETQ. The CDR3 length is 13 residues. V was trimmed by 3 bases and J by 2 bases, leaving 8 bases between them. The CDR3, as DNA: TGCGCCAGCAGCTCAGGGGTCAACTATGGCTACACCTTC. This sequence encodes CASSSGVNYGYTF.

This sequence joins TRBV19 and TRBJ2-7, with 11 bases matching TRBD2. The CDR3 is 15 amino acids. After removal of 8 bases from V and 7 bases from J, the junction contained 13 bases not matched to a gene. Looked up from germline, CDR1 is LNHDA and CDR2 is SQIVND (reference sequence). The CDR3, as DNA: TGTGCCAGTGGCGGCCTAGCGGGAGGCCCGGGGGAGCAGTACTTC. Translated: CASGGLAGGPGEQYF.

The chain recombines TRBV28 with TRBJ1-2; no firm D call. Trimming cost V 4 bases and J 1 base, with 10 bases left between them. CDR1 and CDR2 from the germline V gene are MDHEN and SYDVKM. This CDR3 is built from 14 residues. In DNA form, the CDR3 reads TGTGCCAGCAGTTCGTCCCCACTTAACTATGGCTACACCTTC. Protein: CASSSSPLNYGYTF.

The chain couples TRBV7-9 to TRBJ2-7, with unresolved D. CDR1 and CDR2 from the germline V gene are SEHNR and FQNEAQ (reference sequence). The CDR3 consists of 16 residues. With 1 base removed from V and 6 bases from J, the gap between germline ends came to 19 bases. CDR3 protein: CASSLVGHPRFIEQYF. In nucleotides, the CDR3 is TGTGCCAGCAGCTTAGTTGGCCACCCAAGGTTTATCGAGCAGTACTTC. Combining the CDR3 with reference TRBV7-9 and TRBJ2-7 gives the whole variable domain DTGVSQNPRHKITKRGQNVTFRCDPISEHNRLYWYRQTLGQGPEFLTYFQNEAQLEKSRLLSDRFSAERPKGSFSTLEIQRTEQGDSAMYLCASSLVGHPRFIEQYFGPGTRLTVT.

J is TRBJ1-1 and V is TRBV19; 7 positions match TRBD1. The CDR3 is 13 residues long. Germline trimming cut 5 bases from V and 7 bases from J; bases unmatched to any gene: 7. CDR1 and CDR2 from the germline V gene are LNHDA and SQIVND (reference sequence). In DNA form, the CDR3 reads TGTGCCAGTAGTCCCCAAAACAGGGGTGAAGCTTTCTTT. Translation: CASSPQNRGEAFF.

This chain joins TRBV5-1 and TRBJ2-5; 9 bases fit TRBD2. CDR1 SGHRS and CDR2 YFSETQ come from the germline V gene. Trimming cost V 7 bases and J 3 bases; bases outside gene matches: 1. There are 12 residues in the CDR3. CDR3 in DNA: TGCGCCAGCCGACTAGCGGAAGAGACCCAGTACTTC. Encoded protein: CASRLAEETQYF.

The V and J genes are TRBV28 and TRBJ1-2; no firm D call. Germline V CDR1 and CDR2: MDHEN, SYDVKM. The CDR3 consists of 13 residues. The ends were cut back, 6 bases at V and 5 bases at J, with 13 bases in the middle. In DNA, the CDR3 is TGTGCCAGCAGGCAACGAGAGTCATATGGCTACACCTTC. This gives the protein CASRQRESYGYTF.

This clone was seen just once. The chain recombines TRBV4-3 with TRBJ2-7; possible D gene TRBD2, 5 bases. The V gene lost 3 bases and the J gene lost 6 bases, with 9 bases spanning the gap. Germline V gives CDR1 LGHNA, CDR2 YSLEER. The CDR3 consists of 12 residues. The CDR3 spells CASSQDSVEQYF. Here the CDR3 DNA reads TGCGCCAGCAGCCAGGATAGCGTCGAGCAGTACTTC.

The genes are TRBV9 and TRBJ2-5; tentative D call: TRBD1 (5 bases). V was shortened by 1 base and J by 5 bases, with 12 bases between the two germline ends. Looked up from germline, CDR1 is SGDLS and CDR2 is YYNGEE. This CDR3 region has 14 residues. The CDR3 nucleotides are TGTGCCAGCAGCGTATCTGGGGCTGGGGAGACCCAGTACTTC. This translates into CASSVSGAGETQYF.

This chain joins TRBV20-1 and TRBJ1-1, with TRBD1 matching 11 bases. J lost 5 bases, V lost 3 bases, and 5 bases had no gene match. The germline gives CDR1 DFQATT, CDR2 SNEGSKA (reference sequence). The CDR3 is made up of 14 amino acids. The CDR3 DNA reads TGCAGTGCTAGTCCCGGGACAGGGGGGACTGAAGCTTTCTTT. Amino acids: CSASPGTGGTEAFF.

This chain connects TRBV28 to TRBJ1-1, with 8 bases lining up with TRBD1. Germline values: CDR1 MDHEN, CDR2 SYDVKM. Trimming at V came to 3 bases and at J to 5 bases, leaving 8 bases not matched to a gene. This CDR3 comprises 15 residues. CDR3 DNA sequence: TGTGCCAGCAGTTTCGGCAGGGGGCTGGATACTGAAGCTTTCTTT. This encodes CASSFGRGLDTEAFF.

The chain combines TRBV6-2 or TRBV6-3 with TRBJ2-7; TRBD2 agrees at 8 bases. Germline V lookup: CDR1 MNHEY, CDR2 SVGEGT. This CDR3 is built from 17 residues. The V segment lost 5 bases and the J segment 3 bases; nucleotides outside the gene matches: 15. CDR3 sequence: CASSPPSVGRAFYEQYF. CDR3 nucleotides: TGTGCCAGCAGTCCCCCCAGTGTCGGGAGGGCCTTCTACGAGCAGTACTTC.

The CDR3 DNA reads TGTGCCAGCAGTTTAACCTGGGACTATGGCTACACCTTC. Translation: CASSLTWDYGYTF. This chain uses TRBV12-3 or TRBV12-4 with TRBJ1-2; D remains ambiguous. The CDR3 is 13 amino acids. Between the trimmed V and J ends, which lost 2 bases and 3 bases, there was a span of 7 bases.

This chain joins TRBV19 and TRBJ2-7; 14 nucleotides match TRBD2. The trim removed 0 bases at V and 6 bases at J, leaving 10 bases unmatched. The CDR3 runs to 18 residues. Germline-derived CDR1 and CDR2 are LNHDA and SQIVND (reference sequence). CDR3 region: CASSIDLRRLAGGLEQYF. The CDR3 DNA reads TGTGCCAGTAGTATAGATCTTCGAAGACTAGCGGGAGGGCTCGAGCAGTACTTC.

The chain uses TRBV7-9 and TRBJ1-2, with 7 nucleotides matching TRBD1. The trim removed 5 bases at V and 2 bases at J, leaving 8 bases unmatched. Germline-derived CDR1 and CDR2 are SEHNR and FQNEAQ (reference sequence). The CDR3 sequence is 15 residues long. The CDR3 here is CASSLTTGQNYGYTF. CDR3 in DNA: TGTGCCAGCAGCCTCACGACAGGGCAGAACTATGGCTACACCTTC.

This chain's CDR3 is CASSSQPPVNEKLFF. CDR3 bases: TGTGCCAGCAGTTCCCAGCCCCCGGTTAATGAAAAACTGTTTTTT. The chain carries TRBV2 and TRBJ1-4; D uncertain. Germline loops: CDR1 SNHLY, CDR2 FYNNEI. There are 15 residues in the CDR3. V was shortened by 5 bases and J by 4 bases, with 14 bases between the two germline ends. Looking up the rest from reference TRBV2 and TRBJ1-4 gives the full variable domain: EPEVTQTPSHQVTQMGQEVILRCVPISNHLYFYWYRQILGQKVEFLVSFYNNEISEKSEIFDDQFSVERPDGSNFTLKIRSTKLEDSAMYFCASSSQPPVNEKLFFGSGTQLSVL.